This T cell receptor (beta chain) was captured by sequencing in a study of blood T cell repertoires in COVID-19 (dated by TCRdb to about 2020). For the study in its entirety: The collaborator samples originated in the United States, Italy and Spain and spanned the acute and convalescent phases of COVID-19. Deeply sampled blood TCRbeta repertoires from subjects exposed to, actively infected with, or recovered from COVID-19 were included in the dataset. The samples were drawn from the first 160 participants of the ongoing ImmuneRACE study and from 1,254 subjects provided by 6 global collaborators. The repertoires were made available in a free public database intended to serve as a resource for research on the immune response to SARS-CoV-2. HLA class I and class II types, where available, came from metadata supplied by the sample provider rather than from assay-based typing. The material from the prospective study consisted of cDNA or gDNA derived from T cells, B-cell-depleted T cells, or PBMCs. The sample metadata nearly always contained a de-identified subject ID, COVID-19 status, age in years and sex.

Findings and caveats that apply to the study as a whole: Clinical and demographic metadata were provided uncurated, with the amount varying by source and participant.

Enrolling through a virtual design, the prospective study's participants ranged in age from roughly 18 to 89 years and lived across 24 United States geographic areas. In the prospective study, cohorts were assigned on the basis of participant-reported clinical history obtained from a screening survey and a study questionnaire. Recovered participants in ImmuneRACE Cohort 3 were defined as having two consecutive negative NP/OP PCR tests, clearance from a healthcare professional, or resolution of symptoms. In the prospective study, whole blood, serum and a nasopharyngeal or oropharyngeal swab were collected from each participant by mobile phlebotomists. Prospective study participants could optionally give additional blood draws and questionnaires over a roughly two-month period. Before DNA extraction, prospective study blood samples were shipped either frozen or at room temperature. From its cysteine to its phenylalanine, the CDR3 spans 16 amino acids. This entry keeps only the CDR3 DNA: 48 bases, framed from base 1. Trimmed from V: 1 base; trimmed from J: 11 bases; junction bases lacking a gene match: 13. The germline V gene specifies SGHNT as CDR1 and YENEEA as CDR2.

Turning to this clone: Its target antigen remains unknown. Within one base of it there is no much larger clone, and no base qualities were kept.

TCRbeta CDR3 regions were amplified from genomic DNA using the immunoSEQ Assay, a bias-controlled multiplex PCR. The published analysis was carried out like this. The number of nucleated cells in each sample was estimated from the amplification of reference gene primers within the assay. To quantify the absolute abundance of each unique TCRbeta CDR3 rearrangement, sequence reads were collapsed and filtered. For each sample, productive Simpson clonality was calculated as the square root of Simpson's diversity index across productive rearrangements. The source is immuneACCESS, and TCRdb retained only in-frame sequences with V and J called. Part of the clones is not carried over; for the studies checked, unresolved V genes explain less than half of this, and the remainder is unexplained. V, J and clone size are taken as reported in that table, and D and trimming were inferred from the DNA itself. Within this sample are about 310,000 clones, with about 87% of them counted one time only. The top ten constitute 8.5% to 10% of the sample.

The chain couples TRBV11-3 to TRBJ2-1, with 8 bases in between that match TRBD2. The TCR originated in a woman aged 18-29 years who had recovered from COVID-19. Sequencing was carried out using PBMCs or T cells enriched from blood (not recorded which). The DNA sequence reads TGTGCCAGCAGCTTAGTTTCGGGAGGGCATCCGTCTCAGCAGTTCTTC. The resulting protein is CASSLVSGGHPSQQFF.